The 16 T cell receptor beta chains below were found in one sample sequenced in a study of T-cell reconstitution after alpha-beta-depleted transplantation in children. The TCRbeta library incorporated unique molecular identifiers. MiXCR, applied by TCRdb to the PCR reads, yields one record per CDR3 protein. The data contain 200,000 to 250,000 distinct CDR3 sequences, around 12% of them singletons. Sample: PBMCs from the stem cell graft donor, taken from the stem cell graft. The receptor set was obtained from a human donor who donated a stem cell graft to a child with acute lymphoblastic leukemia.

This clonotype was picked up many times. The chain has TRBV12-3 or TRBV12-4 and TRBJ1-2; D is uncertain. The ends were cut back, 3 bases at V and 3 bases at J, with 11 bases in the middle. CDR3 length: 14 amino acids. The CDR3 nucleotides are TGTGCCAGCAGTTTCCTGGGAAGGTACTATGGCTACACCTTC. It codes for CASSFLGRYYGYTF.

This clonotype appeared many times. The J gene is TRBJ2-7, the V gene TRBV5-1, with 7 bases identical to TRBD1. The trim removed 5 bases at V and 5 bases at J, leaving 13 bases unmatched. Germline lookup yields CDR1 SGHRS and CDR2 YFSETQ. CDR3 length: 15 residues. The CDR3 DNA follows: TGCGCCAGCAGTTCGTCAGGGGGTAGGATCGACGAGCAGTACTTC. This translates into CASSSSGGRIDEQYF.

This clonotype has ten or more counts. The CDR3 region is CASSVGGQGWMNTEAFF. The CDR3 DNA sequence: TGTGCCAGCAGCGTAGGTGGTCAGGGATGGATGAACACTGAAGCTTTCTTT. The V and J genes are TRBV9 and TRBJ1-1; D is perhaps TRBD1 (5 bases). Germline values: CDR1 SGDLS, CDR2 YYNGEE. The CDR3 consists of 17 residues. With 0 bases removed from V and 0 bases from J, the gap between germline ends came to 15 bases.

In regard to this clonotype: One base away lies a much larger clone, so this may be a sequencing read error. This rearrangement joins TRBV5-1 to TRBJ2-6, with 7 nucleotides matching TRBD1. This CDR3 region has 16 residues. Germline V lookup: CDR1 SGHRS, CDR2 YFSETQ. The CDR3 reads CASSDTGTAGANGLTF. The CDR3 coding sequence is TGCGCCAGCAGCGACACAGGGACAGCTGGGGCCAACGGCCTGACTTTC.

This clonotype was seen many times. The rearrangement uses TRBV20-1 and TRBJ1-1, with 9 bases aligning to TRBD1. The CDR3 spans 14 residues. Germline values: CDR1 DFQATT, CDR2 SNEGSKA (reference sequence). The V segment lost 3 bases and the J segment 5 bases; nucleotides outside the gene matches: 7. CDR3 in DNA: TGCAGTGCTAGTCACGGACAGGGGCTTACTGAAGCTTTCTTT. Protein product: CSASHGQGLTEAFF.

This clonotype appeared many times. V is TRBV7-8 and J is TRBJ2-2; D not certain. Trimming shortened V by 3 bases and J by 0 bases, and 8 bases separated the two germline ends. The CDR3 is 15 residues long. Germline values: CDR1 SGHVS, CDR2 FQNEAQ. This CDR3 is CASSFFGPNTGELFF. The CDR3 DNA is TGTGCCAGCAGCTTTTTTGGGCCGAACACCGGGGAGCTGTTTTTT.

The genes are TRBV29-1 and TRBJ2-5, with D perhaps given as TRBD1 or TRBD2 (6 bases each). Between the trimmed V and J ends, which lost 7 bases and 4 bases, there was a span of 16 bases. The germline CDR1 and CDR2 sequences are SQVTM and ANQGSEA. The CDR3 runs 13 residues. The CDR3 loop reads CSAAWGAGETQYF. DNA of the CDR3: TGCAGCGCGGCGTGGGGGGCGGGAGAGACCCAGTACTTC. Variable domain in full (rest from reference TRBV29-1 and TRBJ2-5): SAVISQKPSRDICQRGTSLTIQCQVDSQVTMMFWYRQQPGQSLTLIATANQGSEATYESGFVIDKFPISRPNLTFSTLTVSNMSPEDSSIYLCSAAWGAGETQYFGPGTRLLVL.

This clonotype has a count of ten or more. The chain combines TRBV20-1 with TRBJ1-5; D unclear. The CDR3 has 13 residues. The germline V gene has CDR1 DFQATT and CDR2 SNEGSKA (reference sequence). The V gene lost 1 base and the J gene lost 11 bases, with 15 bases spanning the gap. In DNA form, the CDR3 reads TGCAGTGCTAGAGGCGGGTCTCAATGGGCCCAGCATTTT. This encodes CSARGGSQWAQHF.

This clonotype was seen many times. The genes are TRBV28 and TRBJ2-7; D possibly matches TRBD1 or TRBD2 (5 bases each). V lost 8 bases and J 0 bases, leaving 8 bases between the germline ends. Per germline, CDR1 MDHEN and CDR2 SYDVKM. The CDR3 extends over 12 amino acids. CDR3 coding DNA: TGTGCCAGCTGGGACGTCTCCTACGAGCAGTACTTC. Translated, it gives CASWDVSYEQYF. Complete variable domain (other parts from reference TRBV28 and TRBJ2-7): DVKVTQSSRYLVKRTGEKVFLECVQDMDHENMFWYRQDPGLGLRLIYFSYDVKMKEKGDIPEGYSVSREKKERFSLILESASTNQTSMYLCASWDVSYEQYFGPGTRLTVT.

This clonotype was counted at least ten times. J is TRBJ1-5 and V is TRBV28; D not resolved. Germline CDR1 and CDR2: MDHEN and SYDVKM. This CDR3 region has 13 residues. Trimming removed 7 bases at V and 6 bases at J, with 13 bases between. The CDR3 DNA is TGTGCCAGCAATACGTTCGCCGCTCAGCCCCAGCATTTT. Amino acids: CASNTFAAQPQHF.

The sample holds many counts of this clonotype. The DNA of the CDR3 is TGTGCCAGCAGGGAGGGGGGCCTGGAGCTGTTTTTT. It translates to CASREGGLELFF. The chain is built from TRBV6-1 and TRBJ2-2; perhaps D is TRBD1 or TRBD2 (6 bases each). V was trimmed by 6 bases and J by 10 bases, leaving 12 bases between them. The CDR3 is 12 amino acids. CDR1 MNHNS and CDR2 SASEGT come from the germline V gene.

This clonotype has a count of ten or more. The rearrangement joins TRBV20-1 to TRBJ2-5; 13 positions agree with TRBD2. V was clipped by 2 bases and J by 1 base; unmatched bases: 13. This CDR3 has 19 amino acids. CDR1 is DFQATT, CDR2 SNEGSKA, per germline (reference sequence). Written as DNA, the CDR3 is TGCAGTGCTAGAATGGGGTGGACTAGCGGGAGATCTTTCCAAGAGACCCAGTACTTC. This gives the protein CSARMGWTSGRSFQETQYF.

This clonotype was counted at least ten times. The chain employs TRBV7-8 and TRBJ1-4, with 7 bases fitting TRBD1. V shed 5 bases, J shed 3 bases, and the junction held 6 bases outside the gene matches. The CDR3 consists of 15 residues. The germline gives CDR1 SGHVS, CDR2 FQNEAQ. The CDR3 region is CASSQGTEANEKLFF. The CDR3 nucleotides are TGTGCCAGCAGCCAGGGGACAGAAGCTAATGAAAAACTGTTTTTT.

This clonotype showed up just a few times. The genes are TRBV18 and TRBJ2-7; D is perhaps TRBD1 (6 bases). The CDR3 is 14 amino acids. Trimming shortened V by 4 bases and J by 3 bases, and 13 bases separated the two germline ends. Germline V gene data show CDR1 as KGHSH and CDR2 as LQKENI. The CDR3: CASSHTRQDYEQYF. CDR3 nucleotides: TGTGCCAGCTCACATACCCGACAGGACTACGAGCAGTACTTC.

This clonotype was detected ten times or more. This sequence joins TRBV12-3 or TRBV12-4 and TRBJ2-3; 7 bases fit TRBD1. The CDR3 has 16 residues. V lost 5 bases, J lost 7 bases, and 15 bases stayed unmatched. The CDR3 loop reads CASSPTPGTAPHTQYF. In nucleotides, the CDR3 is TGTGCCAGCAGTCCGACCCCCGGGACAGCCCCCCATACGCAGTATTTT.

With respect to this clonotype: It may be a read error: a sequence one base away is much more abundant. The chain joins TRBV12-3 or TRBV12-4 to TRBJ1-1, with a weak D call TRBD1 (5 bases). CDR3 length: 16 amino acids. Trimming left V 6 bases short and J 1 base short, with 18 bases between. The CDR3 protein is CASSPDMGLWNTEAFF. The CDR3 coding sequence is TGTGCCAGCAGCCCTGACATGGGGCTTTGGAACACTGAAGCTTTCTTT.